This T cell receptor beta chain was observed in a study of cytomegalovirus exposure and HLA in healthy donors. This clone was counted between two and nine times. Amplification used 60 Vbeta primers and 13 Jbeta primers. Sequenced by immunoSEQ multiplex PCR; TCRdb stores in-frame clones only, minus some. The table records some 150,000 clones, around 80% of them present only once. The CDR3 contains 14 residues. Trimming took 4 bases from V and 5 from J, leaving 16 bases between them. Germline-derived CDR1 and CDR2 are SGHKS and YYEKEE (reference sequence). J is TRBJ2-7 and V is TRBV5-5; possible D gene TRBD1, 6 bases. The sequencing input was PBMCs. The clonotype originates from a woman aged 25 to 39 in good health and CMV-seronegative. CDR3 in amino acids: CASSPQGQADEQYF. CDR3 bases: TGTGCCAGCAGCCCCCAGGGGCAGGCCGACGAGCAGTACTTC.